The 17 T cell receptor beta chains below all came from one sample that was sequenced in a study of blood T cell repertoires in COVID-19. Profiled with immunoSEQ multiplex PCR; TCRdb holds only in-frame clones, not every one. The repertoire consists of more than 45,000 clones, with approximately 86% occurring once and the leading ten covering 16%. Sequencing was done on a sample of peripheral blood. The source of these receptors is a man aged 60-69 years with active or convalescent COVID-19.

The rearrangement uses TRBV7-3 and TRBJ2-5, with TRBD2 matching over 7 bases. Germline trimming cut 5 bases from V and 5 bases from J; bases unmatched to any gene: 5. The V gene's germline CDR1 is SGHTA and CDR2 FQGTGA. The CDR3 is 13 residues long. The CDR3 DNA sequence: TGTGCCAGCAGCCCATACGGGGGGGAGACCCAGTACTTC. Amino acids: CASSPYGGETQYF.

The CDR3 sequence: CASSQDRGSSHTGELFF. The CDR3 nucleotides are TGTGCCAGCAGCCAAGATAGGGGGTCGTCCCACACCGGGGAGCTGTTTTTT. This chain connects TRBV4-2 to TRBJ2-2, with D maybe TRBD1 (6 bases). V was clipped by 0 bases and J by 3 bases, with 14 bases between them. The length of the CDR3 is 17 residues. From germline, CDR1 is LGHNA and CDR2 YNFKEQ.

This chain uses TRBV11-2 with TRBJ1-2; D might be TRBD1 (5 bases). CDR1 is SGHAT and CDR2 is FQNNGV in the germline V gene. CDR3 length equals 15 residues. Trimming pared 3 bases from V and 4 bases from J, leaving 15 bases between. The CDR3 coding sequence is TGTGCCAGCAGCTTGGGCCTTGGGGGGTTCTATGGCTACACCTTC. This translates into CASSLGLGGFYGYTF.

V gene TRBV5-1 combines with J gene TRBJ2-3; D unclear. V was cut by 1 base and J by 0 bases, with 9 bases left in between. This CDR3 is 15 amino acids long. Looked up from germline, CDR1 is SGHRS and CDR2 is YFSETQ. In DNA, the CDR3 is TGCGCCAGCAGCTTGCGTACGCTAAGCACAGATACGCAGTATTTT. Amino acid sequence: CASSLRTLSTDTQYF.

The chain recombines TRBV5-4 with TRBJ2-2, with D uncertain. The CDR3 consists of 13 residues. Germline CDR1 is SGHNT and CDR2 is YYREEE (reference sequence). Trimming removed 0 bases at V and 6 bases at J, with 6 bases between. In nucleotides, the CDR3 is TGTGCCAGCAGCTTGGGAACTTCCGGGGAGCTGTTTTTT. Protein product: CASSLGTSGELFF.

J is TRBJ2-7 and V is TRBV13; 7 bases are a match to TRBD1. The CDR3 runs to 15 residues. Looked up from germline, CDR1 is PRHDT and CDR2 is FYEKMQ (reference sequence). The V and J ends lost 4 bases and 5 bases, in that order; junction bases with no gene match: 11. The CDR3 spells CASSSQGVRVHEQYF. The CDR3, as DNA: TGTGCCAGCAGCTCGCAGGGGGTGAGGGTCCACGAGCAGTACTTC.

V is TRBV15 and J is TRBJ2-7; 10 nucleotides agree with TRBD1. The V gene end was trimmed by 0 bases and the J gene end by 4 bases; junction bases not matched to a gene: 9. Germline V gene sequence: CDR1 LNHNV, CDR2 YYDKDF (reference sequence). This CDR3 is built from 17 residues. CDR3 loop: CATSRDPGQGLWYEQYF. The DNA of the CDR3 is TGTGCCACCAGCAGAGATCCGGGACAGGGGCTGTGGTACGAGCAGTACTTC. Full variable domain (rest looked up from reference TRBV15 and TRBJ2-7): DAMVIQNPRYQVTQFGKPVTLSCSQTLNHNVMYWYQQKSSQAPKLLFHYYDKDFNNEADTPDNFQSRRPNTSFCFLDIRSPGLGDTAMYLCATSRDPGQGLWYEQYFGPGTRLTVT.

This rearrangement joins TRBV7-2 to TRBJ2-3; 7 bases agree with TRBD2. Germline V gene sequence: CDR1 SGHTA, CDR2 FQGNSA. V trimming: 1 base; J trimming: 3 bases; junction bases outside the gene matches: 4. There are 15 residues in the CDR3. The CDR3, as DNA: TGTGCCAGCAGCTTAGGTCTAGCGGCGACAGATACGCAGTATTTT. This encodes CASSLGLAATDTQYF.

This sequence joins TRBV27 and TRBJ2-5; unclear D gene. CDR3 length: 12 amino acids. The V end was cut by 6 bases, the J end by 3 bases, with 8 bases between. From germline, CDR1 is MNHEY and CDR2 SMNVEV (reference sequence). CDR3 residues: CASSTNEETQYF. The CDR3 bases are TGTGCCAGCAGCACAAACGAAGAGACCCAGTACTTC.

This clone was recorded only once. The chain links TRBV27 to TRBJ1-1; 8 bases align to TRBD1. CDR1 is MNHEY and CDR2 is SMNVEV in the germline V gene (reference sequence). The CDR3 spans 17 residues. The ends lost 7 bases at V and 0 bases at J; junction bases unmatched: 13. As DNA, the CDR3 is TGTGCCAGCAAAGCGACAGGGGTGGGTGGCATGAACACTGAAGCTTTCTTT. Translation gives CASKATGVGGMNTEAFF.

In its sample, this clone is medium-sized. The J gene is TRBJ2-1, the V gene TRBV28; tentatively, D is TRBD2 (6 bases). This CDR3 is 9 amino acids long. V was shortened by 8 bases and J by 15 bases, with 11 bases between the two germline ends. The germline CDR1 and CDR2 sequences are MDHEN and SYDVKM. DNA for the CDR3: TGTGCCAGCGGGAGGACGGCGTTCTTC. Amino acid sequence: CASGRTAFF. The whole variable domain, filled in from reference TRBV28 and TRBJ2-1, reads DVKVTQSSRYLVKRTGEKVFLECVQDMDHENMFWYRQDPGLGLRLIYFSYDVKMKEKGDIPEGYSVSREKKERFSLILESASTNQTSMYLCASGRTAFFGPGTRLTVL.

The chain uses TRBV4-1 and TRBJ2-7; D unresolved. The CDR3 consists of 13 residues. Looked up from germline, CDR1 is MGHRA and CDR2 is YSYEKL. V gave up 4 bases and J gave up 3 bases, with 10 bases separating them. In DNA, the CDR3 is TGCGCCAGCAGCCGCCGACTGAACTACGAGCAGTACTTC. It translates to CASSRRLNYEQYF.

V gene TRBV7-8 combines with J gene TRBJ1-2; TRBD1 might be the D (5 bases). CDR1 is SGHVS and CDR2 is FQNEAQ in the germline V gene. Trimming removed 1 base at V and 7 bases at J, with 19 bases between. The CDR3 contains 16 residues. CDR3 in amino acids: CASSLERRPGGTGYTF. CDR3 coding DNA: TGTGCCAGCAGCTTAGAGCGTAGGCCCGGCGGGACTGGCTACACCTTC.

CDR3: CAWSDNIRTGGNEKLFF. The CDR3 DNA is TGTGCCTGGAGTGATAATATAAGGACAGGAGGGAATGAAAAACTGTTTTTT. The J gene is TRBJ1-4, the V gene TRBV30; TRBD1 aligns across 7 bases. Looked up from germline, CDR1 is GTSNPN and CDR2 is SVGIG (reference sequence). The CDR3 runs to 17 residues. With V trimmed by 1 base and J by 5 bases, 13 bases remained unmatched. The full variable domain, with the rest looked up from reference TRBV30 and TRBJ1-4, is SQTIHQWPATLVQPVGSPLSLECTVEGTSNPNLYWYRQAAGRGLQLLFYSVGIGQISSEVPQNLSASRPQDRQFILSSKKLLLSDSGFYLCAWSDNIRTGGNEKLFFGSGTQLSVL.

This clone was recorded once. CDR3 nucleotide sequence: TGTGCCAGCAGGCAAGCCGGGACAGGTCAATCACCCCTCCACTTT. It yields the protein CASRQAGTGQSPLHF. The genes are TRBV7-8 and TRBJ1-6; 8 positions match TRBD1. Germline V gives CDR1 SGHVS, CDR2 FQNEAQ. This CDR3 is 15 amino acids long. V was pared by 6 bases and J by 10 bases, with 11 bases of the junction left unmatched.

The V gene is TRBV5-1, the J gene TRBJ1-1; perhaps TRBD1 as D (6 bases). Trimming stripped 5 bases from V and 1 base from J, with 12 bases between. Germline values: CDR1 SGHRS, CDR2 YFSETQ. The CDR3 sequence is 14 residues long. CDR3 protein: CASSTGSWNTEAFF. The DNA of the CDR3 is TGCGCCAGCAGTACAGGGAGTTGGAACACTGAAGCTTTCTTT.

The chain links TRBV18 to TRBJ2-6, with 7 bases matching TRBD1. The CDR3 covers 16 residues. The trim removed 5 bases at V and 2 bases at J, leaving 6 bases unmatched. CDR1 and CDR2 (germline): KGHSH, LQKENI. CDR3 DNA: TGTGCCAGCTCAACAAGGACAGGAACTGGGGCCAACGTCCTGACTTTC. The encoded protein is CASSTRTGTGANVLTF.